One sample yielded the 9 T cell receptor beta chains listed below, sequenced in a study of blood T cell repertoires in COVID-19. The table came from immunoSEQ multiplex PCR; TCRdb's copy has only in-frame clones and leaves some out. In the table there are 200,000 to 300,000 clones, about four fifths of which are singletons. Material: peripheral blood. These TCRs come from a man aged 25-40 years who had recovered from COVID-19.

V is TRBV6-5 and J is TRBJ2-7; D is unclear. The length of the CDR3 is 13 residues. The V end was cut by 6 bases, the J end by 5 bases, with 14 bases between. Per germline, CDR1 MNHEY and CDR2 SVGAGI. CDR3 nucleotide sequence: TGTGCCAGCAGGACATTGGGTCCCCACGAGCAGTACTTC. Residues: CASRTLGPHEQYF.

The rearrangement uses TRBV12-3 or TRBV12-4 and TRBJ2-5; no firm D call. Trimming cost V 3 bases and J 5 bases, with 4 bases left between them. This CDR3 has 11 residues. The CDR3 loop reads CASSFMETQYF. CDR3 DNA: TGTGCCAGCAGTTTCATGGAGACCCAGTACTTC.

The chain employs TRBV19 and TRBJ2-1; the D gene is possibly TRBD1 (6 bases). Germline CDR1 is LNHDA and CDR2 is SQIVND (reference sequence). This CDR3 has 16 amino acids. With 1 base removed from V and 4 bases from J, the gap between germline ends came to 14 bases. The CDR3 reads CASSIGGGPPYNEQFF. DNA of the CDR3: TGTGCCAGTAGTATAGGTGGGGGCCCTCCTTACAATGAGCAGTTCTTC.

The rearrangement joins TRBV9 to TRBJ1-1; D is undetermined. Germline V lookup: CDR1 SGDLS, CDR2 YYNGEE. This CDR3 spans 15 amino acids. Between the trimmed V and J ends, which lost 0 bases and 8 bases, there was a span of 17 bases. The CDR3 is CASSVVTHGEGEAFF. CDR3 nucleotides: TGTGCCAGCAGCGTAGTTACTCACGGGGAAGGAGAAGCTTTCTTT.

This clone has only one observation. V and J are TRBV4-2 and TRBJ2-7; the match to TRBD1 covers 8 bases. The CDR3 spans 16 residues. With V trimmed by 1 base and J by 0 bases, 5 bases remained unmatched. CDR1 and CDR2 from the germline V gene are LGHNA and YNFKEQ. CDR3 sequence reads: CASSQGTGPISYEQYF. CDR3 DNA: TGTGCCAGCAGCCAAGGGACAGGGCCGATCTCCTACGAGCAGTACTTC.

The rearrangement links TRBV25-1 to TRBJ2-3; TRBD2 might be the D (6 bases). With 8 bases removed from V and 6 bases from J, the gap between germline ends came to 21 bases. This CDR3 has 15 amino acids. Germline CDR1 and CDR2: MGHDK and SYGVNS. DNA for the CDR3: TGTGCCAGCTCTTTTCGGGGGAGCCAAGAGGATACGCAGTATTTT. This translates into CASSFRGSQEDTQYF.

The chain combines TRBV12-3 or TRBV12-4 with TRBJ1-2; 7 positions agree with TRBD1. This CDR3 comprises 12 residues. Unmatched junction bases numbered 4, after V lost 6 bases and J lost 6 bases. The CDR3 is CASSGTADGYTF. CDR3 sequence (DNA): TGTGCCAGCAGCGGGACAGCTGATGGCTACACCTTC.

This clone was recorded a few times. V and J are TRBV19 and TRBJ1-6; the match to TRBD1 covers 9 bases. Germline V CDR1 and CDR2: LNHDA, SQIVND (reference sequence). The CDR3 is 15 amino acids. V dropped 9 bases and J dropped 6; count of bases not matched to a gene: 9. For the CDR3, the DNA is TGTGCCAGCTCAACCACAGGGGGCTCTAATTCACCCCTCCACTTT. Translation: CASSTTGGSNSPLHF.

In nucleotides, the CDR3 is TGTGCCAGTAGCCGACAGGGGCGGAGGGAAAAACTGTTTTTT. Protein: CASSRQGRREKLFF. This chain links TRBV19 with TRBJ1-4; 8 bases are a match to TRBD1. The V gene end was trimmed by 6 bases and the J gene end by 8 bases; junction bases not matched to a gene: 8. Looked up from germline, CDR1 is LNHDA and CDR2 is SQIVND (reference sequence). CDR3 length: 14 residues.